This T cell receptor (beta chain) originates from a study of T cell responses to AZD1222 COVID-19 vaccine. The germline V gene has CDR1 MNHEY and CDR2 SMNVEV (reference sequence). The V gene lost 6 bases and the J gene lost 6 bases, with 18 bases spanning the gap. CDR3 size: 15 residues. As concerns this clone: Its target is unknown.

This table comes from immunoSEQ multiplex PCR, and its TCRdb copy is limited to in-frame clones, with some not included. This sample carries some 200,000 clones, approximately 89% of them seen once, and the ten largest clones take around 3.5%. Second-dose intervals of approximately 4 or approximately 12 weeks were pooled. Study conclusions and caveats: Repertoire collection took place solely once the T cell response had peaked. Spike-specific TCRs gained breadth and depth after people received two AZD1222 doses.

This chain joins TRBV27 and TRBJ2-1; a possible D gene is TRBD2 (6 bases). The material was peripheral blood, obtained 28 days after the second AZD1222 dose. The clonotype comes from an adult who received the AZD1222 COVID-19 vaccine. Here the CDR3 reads CASSPRLESGNEQFF. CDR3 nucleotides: TGTGCCAGCAGCCCCAGACTAGAGTCAGGCAATGAGCAGTTCTTC.